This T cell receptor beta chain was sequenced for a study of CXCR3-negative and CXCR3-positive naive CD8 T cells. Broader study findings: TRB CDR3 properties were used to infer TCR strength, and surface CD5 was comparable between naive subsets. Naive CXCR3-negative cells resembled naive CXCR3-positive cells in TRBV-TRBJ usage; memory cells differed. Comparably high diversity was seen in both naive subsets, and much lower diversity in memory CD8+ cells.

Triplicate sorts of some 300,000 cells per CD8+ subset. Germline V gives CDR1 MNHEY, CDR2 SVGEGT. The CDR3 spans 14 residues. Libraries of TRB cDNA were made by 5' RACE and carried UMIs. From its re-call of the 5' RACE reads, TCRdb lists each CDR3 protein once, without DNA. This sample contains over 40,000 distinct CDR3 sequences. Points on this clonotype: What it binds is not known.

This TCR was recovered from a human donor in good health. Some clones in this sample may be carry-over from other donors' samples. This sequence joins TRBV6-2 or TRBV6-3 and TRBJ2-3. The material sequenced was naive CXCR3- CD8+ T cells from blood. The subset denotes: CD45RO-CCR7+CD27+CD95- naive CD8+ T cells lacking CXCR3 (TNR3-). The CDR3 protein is CASSYNGDTDTQYF.